This record looks at one TCR beta chain sequence and its context. Its matching antigen is unknown. The sample comes from a study of T cell clonotyping in hematopoietic cell transplantation. Whole-study findings and limits: Cells were unsorted, so CD4 and CD8 contributions were not separated. Graft donor and pretransplant recipient Inverse Simpson Index values predicted broader posttransplant TCR diversity.

The germline gives CDR1 LNHDA, CDR2 SQIVND (reference sequence). CDR3 length: 15 amino acids. The V gene lost 4 bases and the J gene lost 1 base, with 11 bases spanning the gap. The protocol was immunoSEQ multiplex PCR, while the TCRdb copy is restricted to in-frame clones and leaves out a portion. Among about 41,000 clones listed, approximately 95% were seen once. This sequence originates from a man aged 25-45 years in good health. Some clones in this sample may be carry-over from other donors' samples. The chain links TRBV19 to TRBJ2-1; D unresolved. Sequenced input: peripheral blood mononuclear cells. CDR3 in amino acids: CASSKGLPSYNEQFF. CDR3 nucleotides: TGTGCCAGTAGTAAGGGTCTCCCTTCCTACAATGAGCAGTTCTTC.